This TCR beta chain came from a study of cytomegalovirus exposure and HLA in healthy donors. Whole-study results and caveats: Confirmation in vitro established that a few CMV-associated chains were specific for CMV antigens. TCR beta V- and J-gene trimming, according to a later analysis, was linked to a missense DCLRE1C variant.

This CDR3 has 16 residues. Germline V gene data show CDR1 as SGHRS and CDR2 as YFSETQ. Trimming took 0 bases from V and 4 from J; bases not matched to a gene: 6. 13 Jbeta primers and 60 Vbeta primers were used for the PCR. Here immunoSEQ multiplex PCR was the method, and the copy in TCRdb shows in-frame clones only, minus some. This table holds 110,000 or so clones, 67% found once. As regards this clone: Its antigen is as yet unknown.

This clonotype was sampled from a man aged 18 to 30 in good health and CMV-seropositive. The sequenced material came from PBMCs. The genes are TRBV5-1 and TRBJ2-1, with 8 bases aligning to TRBD2. CDR3 coding DNA: TGCGCCAGCAGCTTGGAAGGCGCGGGGGGTTACAATGAGCAGTTCTTC. Amino acids: CASSLEGAGGYNEQFF.